The clone carrying this TCR beta chain showed up just once. All donors qualified as healthy HIV-negative adults and had experienced no recent acute infections or vaccinations. Nashville, Tennessee was home to all donors, who were Caucasian adults. Germline V gene lookup returns CDR1 ENHRY and CDR2 SYGVKD. V was cut by 0 bases and J by 0 bases, with 6 bases left in between. The CDR3 runs 15 residues. The sample belongs to a study of shared clonotypes between healthy human individuals. Ten immunoSEQ deep assay plates were used to sequence the DNA of unsorted PBMCs. Libraries were prepared by immunoSEQ multiplex PCR; TCRdb keeps only in-frame clonotypes and omits some of them. This table has 470,000 or so clones, about 84% appearing once.

The chain is built from TRBV10-3 and TRBJ1-3; D is ambiguous. The sequencing input was PBMCs. The receptor's source is a woman in her thirties or forties in good health. Some clones in this sample may be carry-over from other donors' samples. CDR3 nucleotide sequence: TGTGCCATCAGTGAGTCTAGCTACTCTGGAAACACCATATATTTT. As protein: CAISESSYSGNTIYF.